This T cell receptor (beta chain) derives from a study of shared clonotypes between healthy human individuals. Study-wide results and caveats: Generally, naive subsets (rather than memory subsets) showed larger estimated richness. Measured sharing among donors was expected to vary with sequencing depth. Several donors held about 4.5% of naive CD4 clonotypes in common.

Comments on this clone: Its specificity is not known.

The data were produced by immunoSEQ multiplex PCR, yet TCRdb's version contains in-frame clones alone and is incomplete. Of some 1.5 million clones listed, roughly 96% are singletons. Germline V gene sequence: CDR1 DFQATT, CDR2 SNEGSKA (reference sequence). The CDR3 is 10 residues long. The V end lost 5 bases, the J end lost 9 bases, and 9 bases lay between the germline ends. The source is a young man in good health. What was sequenced was naive CD4+ T cells sorted from blood. Subset specified: CD45RA+ positively selected. The chain employs TRBV20-1 and TRBJ2-3; D may match TRBD1 or TRBD2 (5 bases each). The CDR3 bases are TGCAGTGCTCTCGAGGGGACGCAGTATTTT. Its protein product is CSALEGTQYF.